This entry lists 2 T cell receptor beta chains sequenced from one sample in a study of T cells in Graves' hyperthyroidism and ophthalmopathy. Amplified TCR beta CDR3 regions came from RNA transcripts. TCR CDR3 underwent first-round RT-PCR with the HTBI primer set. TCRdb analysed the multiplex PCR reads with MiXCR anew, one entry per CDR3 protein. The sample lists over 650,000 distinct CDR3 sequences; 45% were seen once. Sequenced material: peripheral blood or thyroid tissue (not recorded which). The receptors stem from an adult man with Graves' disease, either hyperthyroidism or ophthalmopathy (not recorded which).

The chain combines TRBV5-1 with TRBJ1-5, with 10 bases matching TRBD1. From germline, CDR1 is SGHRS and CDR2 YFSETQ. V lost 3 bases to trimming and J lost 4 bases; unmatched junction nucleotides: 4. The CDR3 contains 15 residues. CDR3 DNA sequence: TGCGCCAGCAGCTGGGGGACAGGGGCTAATCAGCCCCAGCATTTT. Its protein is CASSWGTGANQPQHF.

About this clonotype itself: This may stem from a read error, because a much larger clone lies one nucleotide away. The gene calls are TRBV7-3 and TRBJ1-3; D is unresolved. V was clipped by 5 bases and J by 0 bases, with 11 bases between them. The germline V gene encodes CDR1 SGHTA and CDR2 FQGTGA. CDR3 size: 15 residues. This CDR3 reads CASSQGASSGNTIYF. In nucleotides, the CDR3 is TGTGCCAGCAGCCAAGGAGCGAGCTCTGGAAACACCATATATTTT.